This T cell receptor (beta chain) was observed in a study of T-cell reconstitution after alpha-beta-depleted transplantation in children (dated by TCRdb to 2016 to 2017). Context from the whole study: Using TCR repertoire profiling, the study followed T-cell immune reconstitution in a quantitative way in children after TCRalphabeta/CD19-depleted allogeneic hematopoietic cell transplantation.

The sample's treatment or condition label is to be understood as: allogeneic hematopoietic cell transplantation with graft depleted of TCRalphabeta T cells and CD19 B cells. The transplant recipients were children given TCRalphabeta/CD19-depleted allogeneic hematopoietic cell grafts. Results and caveats for the whole study, not just this receptor: The apparently early recovery of alphabetaT-cell counts about two months after transplant reportedly depended on only several hundred rapidly expanded clones that came from non-depleted graft cells. Over subsequent months, a decline in hyperexpanded clone frequencies was noted, and after one year, T-cell counts and TCRbeta diversity were mostly ascribed to newly produced T cells. In some patients, the high TCRbeta diversity seen at day 60 was put down to recipient T cells and intrathymic progenitors that had survived conditioning.

From its cysteine to its phenylalanine, the CDR3 spans 16 amino acids. Left in the record is the CDR3 DNA by itself, 48 bases read in frame from the first base. V lost 6 bases and J lost 0 bases; the stretch between them is 15 bases long. For CDR1 and CDR2, the germline V gene lists SGHVS and FNYEAQ. On this clonotype itself: This clone's antigen is unknown. One base away there is no much larger clone; base qualities are not given.

The method was PCR. The listed sequencing device is Illumina HiSeq 2500. TCR library preparation used molecular barcoding, with unique molecular identifiers applied to normalize quantification of the TCRbeta repertoire. TCRdb passed the public sequencing reads through fastp at Q25 and MiXCR, retaining productive beta sequences. For every CDR3 protein sequence, its rows merge into one entry that carries the most common genes and DNA. The sample data list some 440,000 distinct CDR3 sequences, and roughly 16% of these were observed just once. The ten largest make up just under 30% of the sample. The sequence joins TRBV7-6 to TRBJ2-1, and possibly TRBD1, on 6 matching bases. This TCR was sampled from a boy younger than two who had a stem cell transplant for Wiskott-Aldrich syndrome, so the T cells may come from the graft donor. This material consisted of PBMCs, mostly from graft donor cells, taken 360 days after TCRalphabeta/CD19-depleted stem cell transplant. This receptor carries the CDR3 CASSGPGHSSYNEQFF. The nucleotide sequence is given as TGTGCCAGCAGTGGGCCGGGACATAGCTCCTACAATGAGCAGTTCTTC.